These 27 T cell receptor beta chains share one sample of origin, sequenced in a study of low-dose radiotherapy and immunotherapy resistance in tumors. First-strand cDNA relied on TRAV- and TRBV-specific primers spanning alpha and beta chains. TCRs were amplified for approximately 21 PCR cycles with a constant-region primer and V-primer adapter. TCRdb recomputed calls from the reads with MiXCR, one row per CDR3 protein. The table includes about 91,000 distinct CDR3 sequences, 20% detected once. Time point specified: after trial treatment. Sample treatment: LDRT plus nivolumab, ipilimumab, low-dose cyclophosphamide and aspirin (RACIN trial). Material: PBMCs, obtained after low-dose radiotherapy plus immunotherapy. These receptors were collected from a female donor with ovarian cancer.

Many counts were recorded for this clonotype. The V call is TRBV6-2 or TRBV6-3, the J call TRBJ1-5; no reliable D call. Trimming took off 5 bases at V and 4 bases at J, with 12 bases between the two ends. Germline values: CDR1 MNHEY, CDR2 SVGEGT. This CDR3 comprises 14 residues. CDR3 residues: CASSVTTNNQPQHF. The CDR3 DNA sequence: TGTGCCAGCAGTGTCACGACAAATAATCAGCCCCAGCATTTT.

In this sample, this clonotype turned up many times. The chain is built from TRBV11-3 and TRBJ2-1; 8 bases match TRBD2. V trimming: 1 base; J trimming: 7 bases; junction bases outside the gene matches: 9. The CDR3 covers 16 residues. The germline gives CDR1 SGHNT, CDR2 YENEEA. CDR3: CASSLAGRGSWNEQFF. The CDR3 region has the DNA TGTGCCAGCAGCTTAGCCGGGAGGGGATCGTGGAATGAGCAGTTCTTC. Looking up the rest from reference TRBV11-3 and TRBJ2-1 gives the full variable domain: EAGVVQSPRYKIIEKKQPVAFWCNPISGHNTLYWYLQNLGQGPELLIRYENEEAVDDSQLPKDRFSAERLKGVDSTLKIQPAELGDSAVYLCASSLAGRGSWNEQFFGPGTRLTVL.

This clonotype was detected many times. The V call is TRBV9, the J call TRBJ2-3; D tentatively fits TRBD1 or TRBD2 (5 bases each). The CDR3 spans 14 residues. Per the germline V gene, CDR1 is SGDLS and CDR2 is YYNGEE. The germline V and J ends were trimmed by 1 base and 1 base, with 7 bases remaining between them. CDR3 sequence: CASSVQGRTDTQYF. The CDR3 DNA reads TGTGCCAGCAGCGTACAGGGACGCACAGATACGCAGTATTTT. The full variable domain, rest sourced from reference TRBV9 and TRBJ2-3, is DSGVTQTPKHLITATGQRVTLRCSPRSGDLSVYWYQQSLDQGLQFLIQYYNGEERAKGNILERFSAQQFPDLHSELNLSSLELGDSALYFCASSVQGRTDTQYFGPGTRLTVL.

In this sample, this clonotype turned up many times. The chain couples TRBV5-4 to TRBJ2-2, with D perhaps being TRBD1 or TRBD2 (6 bases each). The V end lost 4 bases, the J end lost 4 bases, and 17 bases lay between the germline ends. Germline V CDR1 and CDR2: SGHNT, YYREEE (reference sequence). The CDR3 totals 16 residues. CDR3 DNA: TGTGCCAGCAGCCCAGCCGGGGGCGGGATCACCGGGGAGCTGTTTTTT. The encoded protein is CASSPAGGGITGELFF.

This clonotype was detected only a few times. The genes are TRBV7-8 and TRBJ2-1, with D possibly TRBD2 on 6 matching bases. Germline V gives CDR1 SGHVS, CDR2 FQNEAQ. V was clipped by 1 base and J by 6 bases, with 13 bases between them. The CDR3 totals 15 residues. CDR3 nucleotides: TGTGCCAGCAGCTTAGAACTCAGGCGGGGCAATGAGCAGTTCTTC. Amino acids: CASSLELRRGNEQFF.

This clonotype was detected only a few times. A much bigger clone sits one base away, suggesting this may be a read error. The conserved final phenylalanine or tryptophan is absent from the CDR3, which likely points to a read error. The V and J genes are TRBV14 and TRBJ1-2; D ambiguous. Germline CDR1 and CDR2: SGHDN and FVKESK. The germline V and J ends were trimmed by 4 bases and 7 bases, with 13 bases remaining between them. This CDR3 has 13 amino acids. CDR3 residues: CASSPPQTTGYTL. CDR3 nucleotides: TGTGCCAGCAGCCCACCTCAGACAACTGGCTACACCTTA.

This clonotype was observed many times. The chain recombines TRBV19 with TRBJ2-5; D not resolved. The V gene's germline CDR1 is LNHDA and CDR2 SQIVND (reference sequence). The CDR3 has 13 amino acids. V was clipped by 3 bases and J by 2 bases, with 7 bases between them. CDR3 loop: CASSMRLQETQYF. CDR3 coding DNA: TGTGCCAGTAGTATGCGACTTCAAGAGACCCAGTACTTC.

This clonotype occurred many times. The CDR3 loop is CASNRHSQNTEAFF. DNA of the CDR3: TGTGCCAGCAATAGACATTCCCAGAACACTGAAGCTTTCTTT. The chain combines TRBV28 with TRBJ1-1; D is ambiguous. V lost 7 bases, J lost 1 base, and 13 bases lay in between. The CDR3 runs 14 residues. The V gene's germline CDR1 is MDHEN and CDR2 SYDVKM.

The sample holds many counts of this clonotype. The chain combines TRBV3-1 with TRBJ1-3; 8 nucleotides agree with TRBD1. Germline V lookup: CDR1 LGHDT, CDR2 YNNKEL (reference sequence). CDR3 size: 14 residues. Trimming cost V 7 bases and J 4 bases; bases outside gene matches: 6. The chain's CDR3 is CASKTGVGGNTIYF. The CDR3 region has the DNA TGTGCCAGCAAGACAGGGGTTGGAGGAAACACCATATATTTT.

The chain has TRBV30 and TRBJ2-1, with TRBD2 as a possible D gene (5 bases). The CDR3 covers 13 residues. The germline V and J ends were trimmed by 4 bases and 9 bases, with 16 bases remaining between them. Germline V gene sequence: CDR1 GTSNPN, CDR2 SVGIG (reference sequence). The CDR3 DNA is TGTGCCTGGAAGTCCGGGGAACGGATTGAGCAGTTCTTC. The encoded protein is CAWKSGERIEQFF. Together with reference TRBV30 and TRBJ2-1, the CDR3 gives the full variable domain: SQTIHQWPATLVQPVGSPLSLECTVEGTSNPNLYWYRQAAGRGLQLLFYSVGIGQISSEVPQNLSASRPQDRQFILSSKKLLLSDSGFYLCAWKSGERIEQFFGPGTRLTVL.

This clonotype was counted many times. V is TRBV7-9 and J is TRBJ1-3; D perhaps matches TRBD1 (5 bases). V lost 5 bases and J 0 bases, leaving 11 bases between the germline ends. The CDR3 extends over 15 amino acids. The germline gives CDR1 SEHNR, CDR2 FQNEAQ (reference sequence). CDR3 bases: TGTGCCAGCAGCCGAGGGGCCAACTCTGGAAACACCATATATTTT. Amino acid sequence: CASSRGANSGNTIYF.

This clonotype has ten or more counts. The chain is built from TRBV27 and TRBJ1-1; D remains unclear. The V and J ends lost 5 bases and 5 bases respectively, with 15 bases between them. The CDR3 length is 14 residues. Germline V CDR1 and CDR2: MNHEY, SMNVEV (reference sequence). The CDR3 region is CASSLGGGSTEAFF. As DNA, the CDR3 is TGTGCCAGCAGTCTAGGTGGCGGTAGTACTGAAGCTTTCTTT.

This clonotype has a count of ten or more. The rearrangement links TRBV28 to TRBJ2-4, with D tentatively TRBD1 (6 bases). This CDR3 is 14 amino acids long. Germline loops: CDR1 MDHEN, CDR2 SYDVKM. The V end lost 5 bases, the J end lost 6 bases, and 14 bases lay between the germline ends. The CDR3 loop is CASSPRQAINIQYF. As DNA, the CDR3 is TGTGCCAGCAGTCCCCGACAGGCTATAAACATTCAGTACTTC.

This clonotype was seen many times. The genes are TRBV30 and TRBJ1-5; D uncertain. Trimming cost V 5 bases and J 2 bases, with 13 bases left between them. Germline CDR1 is GTSNPN and CDR2 is SVGIG (reference sequence). The CDR3 has 14 residues. The CDR3 DNA reads as TGTGCCTGGGAACCCGGAGGACGCAATCAGCCCCAGCATTTT. This translates into CAWEPGGRNQPQHF.

This clonotype was found many times. The V and J genes are TRBV5-1 and TRBJ2-5; D is perhaps TRBD1 (7 bases). V was pared by 6 bases and J by 5 bases, with 17 bases between. The CDR3 has 14 residues. Germline-derived CDR1 and CDR2 are SGHRS and YFSETQ. CDR3 loop: CASTLGGGIETQYF. The CDR3 DNA reads as TGCGCCAGCACCCTCGGAGGGGGCATCGAGACCCAGTACTTC.

The chain links TRBV12-3 or TRBV12-4 to TRBJ1-5; TRBD1 might be the D (5 bases). V was clipped by 7 bases and J by 4 bases, with 11 bases between them. CDR3 length: 13 amino acids. Here the CDR3 reads CASTRAGNQPQHF. CDR3 bases: TGTGCCAGCACCAGGGCGGGGAATCAGCCCCAGCATTTT.

The chain combines TRBV12-3 or TRBV12-4 with TRBJ2-7, with 11 bases that match TRBD2. Germline trimming cut 7 bases from V and 0 bases from J; bases unmatched to any gene: 5. The CDR3 has 15 residues. CDR3 in DNA: TGTGCCAGCACCCTGGGACTAGCGGCCTCCTACGAGCAGTACTTC. It codes for CASTLGLAASYEQYF.

This clonotype has a count of ten or more. The chain has TRBV4-1 and TRBJ2-3; 8 bases line up with TRBD2. Germline V gene lookup returns CDR1 MGHRA and CDR2 YSYEKL. V trimming: 0 bases; J trimming: 2 bases; junction bases outside the gene matches: 7. The CDR3 loop spans 17 amino acids. The CDR3 DNA is TGCGCCAGCAGCCAAGATTTCCTAGCGGGCTTCACAGATACGCAGTATTTT. Encoded protein: CASSQDFLAGFTDTQYF.

This clonotype showed up many times. The chain employs TRBV7-8 and TRBJ2-3; tentative D call: TRBD2 (5 bases). Germline lookup yields CDR1 SGHVS and CDR2 FQNEAQ. Deletions cut 1 base from V and 3 bases from J, with 8 bases between. This CDR3 has 14 residues. In DNA form, the CDR3 reads TGTGCCAGCAGCTTAGTGACGGGGACAGATACGCAGTATTTT. Translating it yields CASSLVTGTDTQYF.

In its sample, this clonotype was seen many times. This sequence joins TRBV23-1 and TRBJ2-2; D is undetermined. TRBV23-1 is an ORF for which the function is uncertain. Trimming took off 7 bases at V and 6 bases at J, with 18 bases between the two ends. The CDR3 is 15 amino acids. The CDR3 loop is CASIHPCDLPGELFF. For the CDR3, the DNA is TGCGCCAGCATTCACCCATGCGACTTGCCCGGGGAGCTGTTTTTT.

The table lists this clonotype with many counts. The chain links TRBV29-1 to TRBJ2-5; no reliable D call. The CDR3 totals 12 residues. The V gene's germline CDR1 is SQVTM and CDR2 ANQGSEA. V gave up 6 bases and J gave up 1 base, with 9 bases separating them. DNA of the CDR3: TGCAGCGTCTGGAGTGGCCAAGAGACCCAGTACTTC. Residues: CSVWSGQETQYF.

This clonotype showed up many times. The genes are TRBV6-5 and TRBJ2-2; D is possibly TRBD1 (6 bases). The CDR3 is made up of 15 amino acids. Germline V gene lookup returns CDR1 MNHEY and CDR2 SVGAGI. The V and J ends lost 6 bases and 6 bases respectively, with 17 bases between them. The CDR3 coding sequence is TGTGCCAGCAGCATTTGGGGCAGGGGCGCCGGGGAGCTGTTTTTT. Protein: CASSIWGRGAGELFF.

About this clonotype: It is likely a read error: a sequence one base away is far more abundant. The chain has TRBV6-2 or TRBV6-3 and TRBJ2-1; D gene ambiguous. Germline CDR1 and CDR2: MNHEY and SVGEGT. V was pared by 2 bases and J by 5 bases, with 13 bases between. The CDR3 is 15 residues long. The DNA of the CDR3 is TGTGCCAGCAGTTACATGACCCCCCGCCACAATGAGCAGTTCTTC. Its translation: CASSYMTPRHNEQFF.

The rearrangement uses TRBV19 and TRBJ1-5; 11 bases fit TRBD1. From germline, CDR1 is LNHDA and CDR2 SQIVND (reference sequence). Losses at the gene ends were 4 bases for V and 7 bases for J; bases not matched to a gene: 9. The CDR3 length is 16 residues. The CDR3 DNA sequence: TGTGCCAGTAGTAACGGCGGACAGGGGGCTCTACAGCCCCAGCATTTT. Translated, it gives CASSNGGQGALQPQHF.

This clonotype was counted many times. J is TRBJ2-1 and V is TRBV12-3 or TRBV12-4, with TRBD2 identical over 9 bases. V lost 4 bases and J lost 7; bases outside the gene matches: 11. The CDR3 spans 16 residues. The CDR3 loop is CASSSRKGAGGNEQFF. The CDR3 bases are TGTGCCAGCAGTTCGCGGAAGGGAGCGGGGGGTAATGAGCAGTTCTTC.

This clonotype came up many times. The chain couples TRBV19 to TRBJ1-3; the D gene is possibly TRBD1 (6 bases). Trimming shortened V by 7 bases and J by 4 bases, and 11 bases separated the two germline ends. The CDR3 consists of 13 residues. The germline gives CDR1 LNHDA, CDR2 SQIVND (reference sequence). CDR3 region: CASIGRGGNTIYF. In DNA, the CDR3 is TGTGCCAGTATCGGCAGGGGCGGAAACACCATATATTTT. Full variable domain (outside the CDR3, taken from reference TRBV19 and TRBJ1-3): DGGITQSPKYLFRKEGQNVTLSCEQNLNHDAMYWYRQDPGQGLRLIYYSQIVNDFQKGDIAEGYSVSREKKESFPLTVTSAQKNPTAFYLCASIGRGGNTIYFGEGSWLTVV.

This clonotype appeared once. The chain recombines TRBV5-1 with TRBJ2-1, with D possibly being TRBD2 (6 bases). This CDR3 comprises 16 residues. Germline V lookup: CDR1 SGHRS, CDR2 YFSETQ. V lost 3 bases and J 5 bases, leaving 18 bases between the germline ends. CDR3 coding DNA: TGCGCCAGCAGCTGGGGAGGATTCACGAGGCACAATGAGCAGTTCTTC. Translated: CASSWGGFTRHNEQFF.